What follows are 3 T cell receptor beta chains derived from one specimen sequenced in a study of cytomegalovirus exposure and HLA in healthy donors (dated by TCRdb to the late 2010s). The receptor library was made with the immunoSEQ multiplex PCR assay. The table comes from immuneACCESS by way of TCRdb, which keeps in-frame sequences with V and J called. Part of the clones is missing from these tables; in studies checked, under half for an unresolved V gene and the rest for unknown reasons. The sample profile shows 110,000 to 150,000 clones; just over 90% of them were found once. The ten largest clones capture approximately 0.7% of the sample. The sample taken for sequencing was PBMCs. These receptors came from a man aged 18 to 30 in good health and CMV-seronegative.

In nucleotides, the CDR3 is TGTGCCAGTAGTATTGGAGGGACTAGCTTTTCCAATGAGCAGTTCTTC. The encoded protein is CASSIGGTSFSNEQFF. The genes are TRBV19 and TRBJ2-1, with 9 nucleotides matching TRBD2. The CDR3 is 16 amino acids. The J segment lost 6 bases and the V segment lost 3 bases, leaving 9 bases of the junction unmatched. Germline V gene lookup returns CDR1 LNHDA and CDR2 SQIVND (reference sequence).

V usage is TRBV7-9 and J usage is TRBJ1-2, with a tentative D call TRBD1 (5 bases). This CDR3 is built from 14 residues. Germline CDR1 reads SEHNR; CDR2 reads FQNEAQ (reference sequence). V lost 1 base to trimming and J lost 2 bases, with 8 bases between them. The CDR3 spells CASSLVGGNYGYTF. CDR3 nucleotide sequence: TGTGCCAGCAGCTTAGTTGGGGGGAACTATGGCTACACCTTC.

This chain uses TRBV7-2 with TRBJ2-7; maybe TRBD1 (5 bases). V was clipped by 2 bases and J by 0 bases, with 11 bases between them. This CDR3 spans 15 amino acids. Germline CDR1 reads SGHTA; CDR2 reads FQGNSA. The CDR3 DNA follows: TGTGCCAGCAGCTTAATAGGGGCCCTCTCCTACGAGCAGTACTTC. Residues: CASSLIGALSYEQYF.